Detailed here is one T cell receptor (beta chain). The antigen it binds to is not known. Per-base qualities were not stored, and no clone one base away is much larger. The data stem from a study of cytotoxic CD8 clonotypes in ibrutinib-treated CLL (dated by TCRdb to the early 2020s). For the study in its entirety: The cohort was composed of 11 relapsed/refractory and roughly 16 treatment-naive patients; IGHV unmutated status was identified in under 18 patients. Partial responses were observed in about 24 patients and complete responses in 2; after a median follow-up of around 68 months, remission was maintained in around 14 patients and progression was observed in approximately 12. The response samples were drawn at a median of 12 months into treatment, with a range of about 6 to 40 months. On average, each sample yielded 270,000 or so productive templates and around 98,000 productive rearrangements. Longitudinal samples were available for about 30% of the roughly 90 trial participants. Cryopreserved peripheral blood mononuclear cells were collected before treatment, at response, and at either disease progression or sustained remission. Patients were still on ibrutinib when every remission and progressive disease sample was collected. Study-wide conclusions, independent of this receptor: Sustained-remission and progressing patients did not have matched sampling times, and lymph node repertoires were not examined. At ibrutinib response clonality went up, during sustained remission it held steady, and at progression it dropped back toward baseline. At baseline, clonality was higher than in age-matched healthy donors and showed a strong correlation with circulating CD8+ T-cell counts. Public clonotypes were rare and either contracted or stayed stable during treatment, and the rise in clonality at ibrutinib response reflected the expansion of private clonotypes.

Trimming removed 2 bases from V and 6 bases from J, leaving 14 bases between the germline ends. Reading the germline V gene gives CDR1 ENHRY and CDR2 SYGVKD. The CDR3 holds 14 amino acids from the cysteine to the phenylalanine. The retained sequence is limited to the CDR3, 42 bases, with the frame set at the first base. The time point label of this sample denotes: roughly 2 years on ibrutinib. Roughly 1.8 micrograms of genomic DNA were extracted from cryopreserved PBMCs for TCR beta library preparation. Longitudinal blood samples from CLL patients on ibrutinib monotherapy underwent high-throughput TCR beta sequencing. The patients were enrolled in a single-center, open-label phase 2 trial of ibrutinib monotherapy. The goal of deep resolution MiSeq sequencing was a depth between 1 in 1 million and 1 in 200,000 T cells, and coverage averaged 10x per clonotype. TCR beta libraries were generated with the immunoSEQ hsTCRB Kit. The paper's data handling went like this. Data were analyzed with ImmunoSEQ Data Assistant and ImmunoSEQ Analyzer, with V, D and J genes assigned per IMGT definitions. Clonality, which ranges from 0 to 1, was calculated by subtracting the normalized Shannon entropy of productive rearrangement frequencies from one. Only overrepresented clonotypes making up at least 0.05% of the repertoire of each patient were included in the public clonotype analysis. Repertoires from 10 to 15 age-matched healthy donors in immuneACCESS were used as clonality controls. TCRdb carries this immuneACCESS record with in-frame sequences only. Its versions omit some clonotypes, under half of them owing to an unresolved V gene in the studies checked, with the rest unexplained. D and trimming were read from the DNA, whereas the V and J calls and clone size are those reported in that table. Across this sample there are 190,000 or so clones, with around 72% seen only once. The top ten hold roughly 12% of the sample.

The sequence links TRBV10-3 to TRBJ2-7; the D gene is perhaps TRBD2, from 5 matching bases. The sequence was obtained from a human donor with chronic lymphocytic leukemia. The sequenced sample was PBMCs, obtained after 24 months of ibrutinib treatment. CDR3 region: CAISESPGFAEQYF. Here is the DNA: TGTGCCATCAGTGAGAGTCCGGGGTTCGCCGAGCAGTACTTC.